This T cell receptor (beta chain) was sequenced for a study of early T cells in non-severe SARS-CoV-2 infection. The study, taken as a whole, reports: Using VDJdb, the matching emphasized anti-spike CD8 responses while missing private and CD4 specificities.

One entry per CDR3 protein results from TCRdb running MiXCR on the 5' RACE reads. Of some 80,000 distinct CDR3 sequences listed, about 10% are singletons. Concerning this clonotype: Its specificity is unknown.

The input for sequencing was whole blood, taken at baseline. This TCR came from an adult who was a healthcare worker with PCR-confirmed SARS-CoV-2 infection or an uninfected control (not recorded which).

CDR3 protein: CASSPRRQGGSYNEQFF. In DNA form, the CDR3 reads TGTGCCAGCTCACCAAGGAGACAGGGGGGATCATACAATGAGCAGTTCTTC. The chain employs TRBV18 and TRBJ2-1, with 9 bases that match TRBD1. J gave up 4 bases and V 2 bases, and 9 bases lay outside the gene matches. Germline assignment: CDR1 KGHSH and CDR2 LQKENI. The CDR3 length is 17 residues.